Here is one T cell receptor (beta chain) with its context. The sample comes from a study of blood T cell repertoires in COVID-19. About the study: Italy, Spain and the United States were the sources of the convalescent and acute COVID-19 samples. The cDNA or gDNA used as material had been derived from T cells, B-cell-depleted T cells, or PBMCs.

In the authors' methods: Estimation of nucleated cell counts relied on the amplification of reference gene primers. TCRdb's copy holds only in-frame clones and misses some; the assay was immunoSEQ multiplex PCR. V and J calls and clone size are as listed in that table; D and trimming were resolved from the DNA. The table has over 75,000 clones, 80% seen once. The CDR3 spans 14 residues. V lost 6 bases, J lost 6 bases, and 8 bases stayed unmatched. The germline CDR1 and CDR2 sequences are LNHDA and SQIVND (reference sequence). The receptor was derived from a woman between 65 and 79 years old with acute or convalescent COVID-19. The chain is built from TRBV19 and TRBJ1-5, with 7 bases aligning to TRBD1. The sequenced sample was peripheral blood. CDR3 DNA: TGTGCCAGTAGCCTACAGGGGCGAAGTCAGCCCCAGCATTTT. Its protein product is CASSLQGRSQPQHF. The whole variable domain, filled in from reference TRBV19 and TRBJ1-5, reads DGGITQSPKYLFRKEGQNVTLSCEQNLNHDAMYWYRQDPGQGLRLIYYSQIVNDFQKGDIAEGYSVSREKKESFPLTVTSAQKNPTAFYLCASSLQGRSQPQHFGDGTRLSIL.